These T cell receptor beta chains were read from a single sample in a study of T cell clones after liver transplantation. Generated by immunoSEQ multiplex PCR, the TCRdb table keeps only in-frame clones and is missing some. Counted here are about 75,000 clones, around 84% occurring once; the ten biggest clones make up around 2.2%. The specimen was CD4+ T cells from blood, collected roughly 48 months after liver transplant. These receptors all come from a human patient who received a liver transplant. Some T cells may be provided by the graft donor. Each CDR3 is given with its conserved first and last residue. A D gene is named only where the DNA matches it firmly.

>TRBJ1-6|TRBV19|TRBD1
CASSEGTVNSPLHF
>TRBJ1-4|TRBV7-6|-
CASSTDGEGKLFF
>TRBJ2-2|TRBV7-6|TRBD2
CASSSTGTSFSGELFF
>TRBJ2-1|TRBV5-1|TRBD2
CASSSPLTSGRANEQFF
>TRBJ2-7|TRBV7-2|-
CASSLAVGDEQYF
>TRBJ2-5|TRBV19|-
CASRGGPETQYF
>TRBJ2-5|TRBV6-1|TRBD1
CASSWGQIQQETQYF
>TRBJ1-4|TRBV7-2|-
CASSFSAGISEKLFF
>TRBJ1-4|TRBV7-6|-
CASSPIFGADEKLFF
>TRBJ2-5|TRBV11-3|-
CASSQGFDRQETQYF
>TRBJ1-4|TRBV5-1|-
CASSFGGVPNEKLFF
>TRBJ1-2|TRBV4-3|-
CASSQEFASPWGYTF
>TRBJ2-1|TRBV10-3|TRBD1
CAISEGQGISEQFF
>TRBJ1-2|TRBV16|TRBD1
CASSQSTGVGGYTF
>TRBJ1-6|TRBV25-1|TRBD1
CASSSTGGLPLHF
>TRBJ2-5|TRBV7-3|TRBD1
CASSFGQGETQYF
>TRBJ1-4|TRBV9|-
CASSGPQFGAGEKLFF
>TRBJ1-2|TRBV7-8|-
CASSAGQNYGYTF
>TRBJ2-3|TRBV9|-
CASSGGVDKDTQYF
>TRBJ2-2|TRBV19|-
CASSILFRGNTGELFF
>TRBJ2-7|TRBV7-3|-
CASSPGEGLRQYF
>TRBJ2-3|TRBV7-3|TRBD2
CASSLASGPTDTQYF
>TRBJ1-2|TRBV19|-
CASNPGGPNYGYTF
>TRBJ1-2|TRBV18|-
CASSPLDTSYGYTF
>TRBJ2-5|TRBV27|-
CASSSPRLGETQYF
>TRBJ2-7|TRBV7-2|-
CASSFGTRTYEQYF